This T cell receptor beta chain appears in the sequencing data of a study of blood T cell repertoires in COVID-19. Overall study: COVID-19 samples, acute and convalescent, were from the United States, Italy and Spain. T cells, B-cell-depleted T cells, or PBMCs supplied cDNA or gDNA.

In the original analysis: Amplifying reference gene primers gave estimates of nucleated cell counts. Generated by immunoSEQ multiplex PCR, the TCRdb table keeps only in-frame clones and is missing some. The V and J calls and clone size come from that table; D and trimming were worked out from the DNA. The sample has about 46,000 clones, approximately 88% seen once. V shed 3 bases and J shed 0 bases, with 9 bases lying between them. This CDR3 is built from 13 residues. Germline CDR1 is DFQATT and CDR2 is SNEGSKA (reference sequence). The chain recombines TRBV20-1 with TRBJ2-7, with no clear D. This TCR was sampled from a human donor with active COVID-19. The donor label of this sample is uncertain. Sequenced: peripheral blood. CDR3 nucleotide sequence: TGCAGTGCTAGTTGGCAAATCTCCTACGAGCAGTACTTC. It specifies CSASWQISYEQYF.